This TCR beta chain was sequenced for a study of Ad26.COV2.S vaccination and SARS-CoV-2 variants. Looking at the study overall: By the intramuscular route, Ad26.COV2.S was given once, or twice 56 days apart.

Measured with immunoSEQ multiplex PCR; TCRdb has only the in-frame clones, and not every one. This table holds a few hundred thousand clones, roughly 90% found once. Treatment reported: some 20 received Ad26.COV2.S at low or high dose, single or two shots; about five received placebo; per-sample allocation not given. Sampling took place 63 days after the first vaccine or placebo injection. Looked up from germline, CDR1 is LNHDA and CDR2 is SQIVND (reference sequence). The CDR3 is 15 residues long. The germline V and J ends were trimmed by 9 bases and 2 bases, with 17 bases remaining between them. The material was peripheral blood, obtained in a trial of Ad26.COV2.S vaccine versus placebo. The clonotype was recovered from a person between 18 and 65 years old who received the Ad26.COV2.S COVID-19 vaccine or a placebo. The V gene is TRBV19, the J gene TRBJ1-3; D gene ambiguous. This CDR3 reads CASRRVSGTGNTIYF. The DNA of the CDR3 is TGTGCCAGCCGAAGGGTTTCAGGAACTGGAAACACCATATATTTT.